This TCR beta chain was found in a study of hypomethylating agent response in myelodysplastic syndrome. Study information: Either azacitidine (about 70% of the 11) or decitabine (3 of 11) was given. Of these patients, roughly 6 responded (complete response or hematologic improvement) and a few did not.

TCRdb's table, derived via immunoSEQ multiplex PCR, lists solely in-frame clones and lacks some. The repertoire holds several thousand clones, with less than 90% as singletons. No T-cell subset sorting was done; bone marrow was analyzed in bulk. In the case of this clone: A read error may produce the germline difference seen at one junction end.

The CDR3 spans 16 residues. CDR1 and CDR2 from the germline V gene are MNHEY and SMNVEV (reference sequence). This chain connects TRBV27 to TRBJ1-5; 9 bases map to TRBD1. The clonotype originates from a human donor with myelodysplastic syndrome. The material sequenced was bone marrow, taken before or after starting hypomethylating agent treatment for myelodysplastic syndrome (not recorded which). CDR3 nucleotides: TGTGCCAGCGGTTTATTCAGACAGGGGGGATATCAGCCCCAGCATTTT. This sequence encodes CASGLFRQGGYQPQHF.